This passage covers 12 T cell receptor beta chains from one sample sequenced in a study of beta chain features in type 1 diabetes. These receptors are not linked to any known antigen. The study reverse transcribed the entire isolated RNA, so it sequenced expressed TCRB transcripts. TCRdb's table, derived via immunoSEQ multiplex PCR, lists solely in-frame clones and lacks some. The sample has hundreds of thousands of clones; around 15% are singletons. Study results and limitations: Shortening that was moderate but significant affected the TCRB CDR3s of Type 1 diabetes patients in all four CD4+ subsets.

The sample consisted of naive CD4+ T cells from blood. The source of these receptors is a man aged 18 to 30 with type 1 diabetes.

V is TRBV30 and J is TRBJ1-5; 8 bases are a match to TRBD1. The CDR3 has 16 residues. With V trimmed by 3 bases and J by 10 bases, 17 bases remained unmatched. CDR1 is GTSNPN, CDR2 SVGIG, per germline (reference sequence). The CDR3 spells CAWSRPGQGYTFPQHF. CDR3 nucleotide sequence: TGTGCCTGGAGCCGACCCGGACAGGGCTACACTTTTCCCCAGCATTTT.

This chain joins TRBV2 and TRBJ2-3, with D unclear. V dropped 4 bases and J dropped 0 bases, with 11 bases sitting between them. There are 15 residues in the CDR3. Germline V gene sequence: CDR1 SNHLY, CDR2 FYNNEI. The CDR3 bases are TGTGCCAGCAGTGTCGACTGGTTAAGCACAGATACGCAGTATTTT. This translates into CASSVDWLSTDTQYF. Full variable domain (rest looked up from reference TRBV2 and TRBJ2-3): EPEVTQTPSHQVTQMGQEVILRCVPISNHLYFYWYRQILGQKVEFLVSFYNNEISEKSEIFDDQFSVERPDGSNFTLKIRSTKLEDSAMYFCASSVDWLSTDTQYFGPGTRLTVL.

This clone was observed a handful of times. This rearrangement joins TRBV6-6 to TRBJ2-7, with a weak D call TRBD2 (6 bases). The V end lost 2 bases, the J end lost 6 bases, and 11 bases lay between the germline ends. Germline CDR1 and CDR2: MNHNY and SVGAGI (reference sequence). The CDR3 runs 13 residues. The CDR3 sequence is CASSYSREVEQYF. CDR3 coding DNA: TGTGCCAGCAGTTACAGCAGGGAGGTCGAGCAGTACTTC.

As concerns this clone: Other DNA sequences in the sample encode the same CDR3. The rearrangement links TRBV6-5 to TRBJ1-1, with a tentative D call TRBD1 (5 bases). The germline V and J ends were trimmed by 4 bases and 0 bases, with 12 bases remaining between them. The CDR3 is 15 amino acids. From germline, CDR1 is MNHEY and CDR2 SVGAGI. DNA of the CDR3: TGTGCCAGCAGTTCCGGGGCAGCCATGAACACTGAAGCTTTCTTT. Its protein product is CASSSGAAMNTEAFF.

A few counts support this clone. The chain employs TRBV15 and TRBJ2-7; tentatively, D is TRBD1 (6 bases). The CDR3 has 17 residues. Trimming took off 2 bases at V and 2 bases at J, with 19 bases between the two ends. Per germline, CDR1 LNHNV and CDR2 YYDKDF (reference sequence). CDR3 sequence reads: CATSRPWGQGMAYEQYF. As DNA, the CDR3 is TGTGCCACCAGCAGACCCTGGGGGCAGGGTATGGCCTACGAGCAGTACTTC.

A few counts support this clone. The chain joins TRBV23-1 to TRBJ1-5; no clear D gene. TRBV23-1 qualifies as an ORF whose function is uncertain. There are 17 residues in the CDR3. The V end lost 2 bases, the J end lost 2 bases, and 16 bases lay between the germline ends. The CDR3 reads CASSQRHAGYGNQPQHF. CDR3 in DNA: TGCGCCAGCAGTCAACGTCACGCGGGGTACGGCAATCAGCCCCAGCATTTT.

The V call is TRBV7-2, the J call TRBJ2-5, with D perhaps matching TRBD2 (6 bases). The CDR3 has 16 amino acids. Trimming took 1 base from V and 5 from J, leaving 17 bases between them. Germline V gene sequence: CDR1 SGHTA, CDR2 FQGNSA. CDR3 sequence reads: CASSLVASDFGETQYF. The CDR3 DNA follows: TGTGCCAGCAGCTTAGTGGCTAGCGATTTCGGTGAGACCCAGTACTTC.

Only a few counts were recorded for this clone. The chain recombines TRBV7-2 with TRBJ2-1, with D perhaps TRBD2 (6 bases). This CDR3 spans 14 amino acids. Germline-derived CDR1 and CDR2 are SGHTA and FQGNSA. V lost 2 bases to trimming and J lost 5 bases, with 10 bases between them. CDR3 sequence reads: CASSLYSGNNEQFF. The DNA of the CDR3 is TGTGCCAGCAGCTTATATAGCGGAAACAATGAGCAGTTCTTC.

This chain uses TRBV30 with TRBJ1-1, with a weak D call TRBD1 (5 bases). The CDR3 is 13 amino acids. V was trimmed by 3 bases and J by 4 bases, leaving 12 bases between them. The V gene's germline CDR1 is GTSNPN and CDR2 SVGIG (reference sequence). CDR3 region: CAWRLQVITEAFF. The CDR3 coding sequence is TGTGCCTGGAGGCTACAGGTAATCACTGAAGCTTTCTTT.

This clone came up a few times. The chain has TRBV12-2 and TRBJ1-2. TRBV12-2 is assigned pseudogene status. This CDR3 comprises 9 residues. The CDR3 reads CRNRAGYTF. For the CDR3, the DNA is TGTCGTAATAGGGCTGGCTACACCTTC.

The chain combines TRBV25-1 with TRBJ2-5, with TRBD2 identical over 9 bases. V trimming: 5 bases; J trimming: 4 bases; junction bases outside the gene matches: 5. Germline CDR1 and CDR2: MGHDK and SYGVNS. This CDR3 is 14 amino acids long. CDR3 in DNA: TGTGCCAGCAGTTCGGCTAGCGGGATAGAGACCCAGTACTTC. This gives the protein CASSSASGIETQYF.

This clone was seen more than once but under ten times. The chain has TRBV10-3 and TRBJ1-5; D is possibly TRBD1 (5 bases). The CDR3 is made up of 12 amino acids. CDR1 and CDR2 (germline): ENHRY, SYGVKD. Deletions cut 2 bases from V and 6 bases from J, with 5 bases between. The CDR3 bases are TGTGCCATCAGTGAGGGGGGTCAGCCCCAGCATTTT. Translated, it gives CAISEGGQPQHF.